Listed here are 22 T cell receptor beta chains from one sample, sequenced in a study of T cells in Graves' hyperthyroidism and ophthalmopathy. RNA transcripts yielded amplified TCR beta CDR3 regions. HTBI primers were the set used in a first-round RT-PCR of the TCR CDR3. TCRdb analysed the multiplex PCR reads with MiXCR anew, one entry per CDR3 protein. The repertoire holds about 160,000 distinct CDR3 sequences, approximately 9% seen once, with 22% in the top ten. Sequenced sample: blood. These receptor sequences come from a woman younger than 30 with Graves' hyperthyroidism that later progressed to Graves' ophthalmopathy.

This clonotype was observed a handful of times. The chain links TRBV19 to TRBJ1-3, with D maybe TRBD1 (5 bases). Germline V gene sequence: CDR1 LNHDA, CDR2 SQIVND (reference sequence). V gave up 7 bases and J gave up 4 bases, with 14 bases separating them. The length of the CDR3 is 14 residues. The CDR3 nucleotides are TGTGCCAGTACCGAGACAGTAACGGGAAACACCATATATTTT. This gives the protein CASTETVTGNTIYF. Complete variable domain (other parts from reference TRBV19 and TRBJ1-3): DGGITQSPKYLFRKEGQNVTLSCEQNLNHDAMYWYRQDPGQGLRLIYYSQIVNDFQKGDIAEGYSVSREKKESFPLTVTSAQKNPTAFYLCASTETVTGNTIYFGEGSWLTVV.

This clonotype was detected ten times or more. This chain links TRBV7-2 with TRBJ2-1; 10 bases agree with TRBD2. This CDR3 contains 16 residues. The V gene end was trimmed by 5 bases and the J gene end by 4 bases; junction bases not matched to a gene: 8. Germline loops: CDR1 SGHTA, CDR2 FQGNSA. CDR3 amino acids: CASSAQSGRAYNEQFF. The CDR3 coding sequence is TGTGCCAGCAGCGCCCAAAGCGGGAGGGCGTACAATGAGCAGTTCTTC. Complete variable domain (other parts from reference TRBV7-2 and TRBJ2-1): GAGVSQSPSNKVTEKGKDVELRCDPISGHTALYWYRQSLGQGLEFLIYFQGNSAPDKSGLPSDRFSAERTGGSVSTLTIQRTQQEDSAVYLCASSAQSGRAYNEQFFGPGTRLTVL.

The genes are TRBV15 and TRBJ1-2, with D possibly matching TRBD1 (6 bases). Germline CDR1 reads LNHNV; CDR2 reads YYDKDF (reference sequence). The germline V and J ends were trimmed by 0 bases and 4 bases, with 15 bases remaining between them. The CDR3 has 16 amino acids. In DNA form, the CDR3 reads TGTGCCACCAGCAGAGATCCGCCCGGACAGATCTATGGCTACACCTTC. As protein: CATSRDPPGQIYGYTF.

The sample holds many counts of this clonotype. At one of its ends the junction is not consistent with the germline gene, which may arise from a read error. This chain links TRBV7-7 with TRBJ2-1; 7 nucleotides agree with TRBD2. CDR1 is SSHAT, CDR2 FNYEAQ, per germline (reference sequence). The CDR3 length is 13 residues. The CDR3: CASSSGGSLEQFF. DNA of the CDR3: TGTGCTAGCAGCTCCGGGGGGTCACTTGAGCAGTTCTTC.

This clonotype has a count of ten or more. The chain uses TRBV6-5 and TRBJ1-1; 7 nucleotides align to TRBD1. This CDR3 contains 17 residues. Germline V gene lookup returns CDR1 MNHEY and CDR2 SVGAGI. Trimming removed 2 bases from V and 0 bases from J; junction bases left unmatched: 9. The CDR3 nucleotides read TGTGCCAGCAGTTACGCGACCGGGGGACAGATGAACACTGAAGCTTTCTTT. Translating gives CASSYATGGQMNTEAFF.

This clonotype was recorded a few times. This chain connects TRBV19 to TRBJ1-4; no clear D. This CDR3 contains 13 residues. Trimming took off 6 bases at V and 12 bases at J, with 17 bases between the two ends. Germline CDR1 is LNHDA and CDR2 is SQIVND (reference sequence). CDR3 DNA: TGTGCCAGTAGAATACAGCCGCACGAGGAACTGTTTTTT. Translated, it gives CASRIQPHEELFF. Looking up the rest from reference TRBV19 and TRBJ1-4 gives the full variable domain: DGGITQSPKYLFRKEGQNVTLSCEQNLNHDAMYWYRQDPGQGLRLIYYSQIVNDFQKGDIAEGYSVSREKKESFPLTVTSAQKNPTAFYLCASRIQPHEELFFGSGTQLSVL.

In its sample, this clonotype was seen many times. The chain recombines TRBV27 with TRBJ2-2; TRBD1 might be the D (5 bases). V was shortened by 3 bases and J by 4 bases, with 12 bases between the two germline ends. The germline gives CDR1 MNHEY, CDR2 SMNVEV (reference sequence). The CDR3 is 15 amino acids. The CDR3 region has the DNA TGTGCCAGCAGTTTTAGGCAGGGTGGCACCGGGGAGCTGTTTTTT. It codes for CASSFRQGGTGELFF.

This clonotype showed up many times. This chain joins TRBV19 and TRBJ1-2; D is unclear. Deletions cut 5 bases from V and 5 bases from J, with 9 bases between. This CDR3 contains 12 residues. Germline V CDR1 and CDR2: LNHDA, SQIVND (reference sequence). Written as DNA, the CDR3 is TGTGCCAGTAGTGGCGGTGTGTATGGCTACACCTTC. Encoded protein: CASSGGVYGYTF.

V and J are TRBV6-1 and TRBJ2-7; 8 positions match TRBD2. Germline V gene lookup returns CDR1 MNHNS and CDR2 SASEGT. CDR3 length: 16 amino acids. V trimming: 6 bases; J trimming: 1 base; junction bases outside the gene matches: 11. The DNA of the CDR3 is TGTGCCAGCAGCTATACCGGGGGCGGGAGGTCCTACGAGCAGTACTTC. Protein sequence: CASSYTGGGRSYEQYF.

This clonotype has a count of ten or more. The rearrangement links TRBV20-1 to TRBJ1-4; maybe TRBD1 (6 bases). The V end was cut by 0 bases, the J end by 8 bases, with 16 bases between. Germline V lookup: CDR1 DFQATT, CDR2 SNEGSKA (reference sequence). This CDR3 contains 15 residues. As DNA, the CDR3 is TGCAGTGCTAGAGATCTCCAGGCAGGGGCCGAAAAACTGTTTTTT. As protein: CSARDLQAGAEKLFF.

Many counts were recorded for this clonotype. This chain links TRBV30 with TRBJ1-1; D is possibly TRBD1 (5 bases). The CDR3 is made up of 13 amino acids. Germline loops: CDR1 GTSNPN, CDR2 SVGIG (reference sequence). V dropped 1 base and J dropped 0 bases, with 6 bases sitting between them. This CDR3 reads CAWSGQMNTEAFF. The CDR3 region has the DNA TGTGCCTGGAGTGGACAGATGAACACTGAAGCTTTCTTT.

This clonotype was seen at least ten times. This CDR3 is CASSGRGYTF. The CDR3 region has the DNA TGTGCCAGCAGTGGACGTGGCTACACCTTC. The V call is TRBV25-1, the J call TRBJ1-2; D gene uncertain. The CDR3 covers 10 residues. Germline V gene data show CDR1 as MGHDK and CDR2 as SYGVNS. V was trimmed by 4 bases and J by 7 bases, leaving 4 bases between them.

This clonotype was counted once. The rearrangement links TRBV6-1 to TRBJ2-7; 8 positions match TRBD2. J lost 9 bases, V lost 3 bases, and 1 base had no gene match. CDR1 is MNHNS, CDR2 SASEGT, per germline. The CDR3 runs to 11 residues. The DNA of the CDR3 is TGTGCCAGCAGTGACCTAGCGGGGCAGTACTTC. It is translated as CASSDLAGQYF.

The chain links TRBV7-3 to TRBJ2-2; 7 bases agree with TRBD1. Germline-derived CDR1 and CDR2 are SGHTA and FQGTGA. Trimming cost V 5 bases and J 6 bases; bases outside gene matches: 3. CDR3 length: 13 amino acids. CDR3 loop: CASSKDRSGELFF. The DNA of the CDR3 is TGTGCCAGCAGCAAGGACAGGTCCGGGGAGCTGTTTTTT.

This clonotype appeared many times. The V call is TRBV20-1, the J call TRBJ1-2; weak D call: TRBD1 (5 bases). V shed 6 bases and J shed 4 bases, with 9 bases lying between them. CDR1 is DFQATT and CDR2 is SNEGSKA in the germline V gene (reference sequence). The CDR3 is made up of 11 amino acids. The CDR3 DNA reads TGCAGTGCCATCGGGGGCTATGGCTACACCTTC. This sequence encodes CSAIGGYGYTF.

The sample holds many counts of this clonotype. The V and J genes are TRBV2 and TRBJ1-4, with D unclear. Between the trimmed V and J ends, which lost 5 bases and 4 bases, there was a span of 14 bases. CDR3 size: 15 residues. The germline gives CDR1 SNHLY, CDR2 FYNNEI. CDR3 amino acids: CASSKNTVRNEKLFF. Here the CDR3 DNA reads TGTGCCAGCAGTAAGAACACCGTCCGTAATGAAAAACTGTTTTTT.

This clonotype appeared many times. The CDR3 sequence: CASRGTGDYYEQYF. The CDR3 DNA is TGTGCCAGCAGGGGGACAGGGGATTACTACGAGCAGTACTTC. This rearrangement joins TRBV6-1 to TRBJ2-7, with TRBD1 matching over 10 bases. The CDR3 extends over 14 amino acids. After removal of 6 bases from V and 3 bases from J, the junction contained 5 bases not matched to a gene. Per the germline V gene, CDR1 is MNHNS and CDR2 is SASEGT.

This clonotype was seen at least ten times. The J gene is TRBJ1-4, the V gene TRBV5-1, with D perhaps TRBD1 (5 bases). Germline V gene sequence: CDR1 SGHRS, CDR2 YFSETQ. There are 15 residues in the CDR3. The ends were cut back, 3 bases at V and 3 bases at J, with 12 bases in the middle. CDR3 sequence: CASSSWGGANEKLFF. CDR3 nucleotides: TGCGCCAGCAGCTCCTGGGGGGGGGCTAATGAAAAACTGTTTTTT. The full variable domain, completed using reference TRBV5-1 and TRBJ1-4, is KAGVTQTPRYLIKTRGQQVTLSCSPISGHRSVSWYQQTPGQGLQFLFEYFSETQRNKGNFPGRFSGRQFSNSRSEMNVSTLELGDSALYLCASSSWGGANEKLFFGSGTQLSVL.

In its sample, this clonotype was seen many times. This chain uses TRBV7-3 with TRBJ2-5, with 10 positions matching TRBD2. The germline gives CDR1 SGHTA, CDR2 FQGTGA. The CDR3 length is 15 residues. J gave up 2 bases and V 4 bases, and 4 bases lay outside the gene matches. Here the CDR3 reads CASSWGTSVQETQYF. CDR3 DNA: TGTGCCAGCAGCTGGGGGACTAGCGTACAAGAGACCCAGTACTTC.

In this sample, this clonotype turned up many times. This chain connects TRBV30 to TRBJ2-1; no reliable D call. This CDR3 is 12 amino acids long. CDR1 is GTSNPN, CDR2 SVGIG, per germline (reference sequence). Trimming cost V 6 bases and J 6 bases, with 12 bases left between them. CDR3 sequence: CACPSKGNEQFF. The CDR3 bases are TGTGCCTGCCCAAGCAAGGGCAATGAGCAGTTCTTC.

This clonotype showed up many times. The chain has TRBV2 and TRBJ1-3; D gene unclear. Germline V gene lookup returns CDR1 SNHLY and CDR2 FYNNEI. The CDR3 has 15 residues. Trimming cost V 4 bases and J 0 bases, with 10 bases left between them. This CDR3 reads CASSAGSNSGNTIYF. DNA of the CDR3: TGTGCCAGCAGTGCCGGCAGCAACTCTGGAAACACCATATATTTT.

In its sample, this clonotype was seen many times. Germline and junction disagree at one end, which may indicate a read error. The rearrangement links TRBV4-1 to TRBJ1-1; no firm D call. CDR3 size: 14 residues. The germline V gene encodes CDR1 MGHRA and CDR2 YSYEKL. The CDR3 DNA follows: TGCGCCAGCAGCCAAGTCCTGGGGAACGCTGAAGCTTTCTTT. It encodes CASSQVLGNAEAFF.